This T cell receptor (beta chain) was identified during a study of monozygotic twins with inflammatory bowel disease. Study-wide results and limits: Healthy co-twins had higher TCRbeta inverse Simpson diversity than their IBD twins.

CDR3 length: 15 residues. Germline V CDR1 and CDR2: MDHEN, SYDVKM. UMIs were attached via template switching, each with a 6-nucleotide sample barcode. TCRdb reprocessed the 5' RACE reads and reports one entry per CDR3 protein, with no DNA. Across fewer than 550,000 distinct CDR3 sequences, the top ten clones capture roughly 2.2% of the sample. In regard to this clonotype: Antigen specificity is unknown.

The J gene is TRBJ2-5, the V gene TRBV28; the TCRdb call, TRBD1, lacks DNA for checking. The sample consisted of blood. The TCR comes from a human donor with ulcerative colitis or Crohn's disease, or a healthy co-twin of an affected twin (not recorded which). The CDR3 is CASKLRDRVQETQYF. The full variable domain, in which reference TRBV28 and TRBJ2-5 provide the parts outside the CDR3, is DVKVTQSSRYLVKRTGEKVFLECVQDMDHENMFWYRQDPGLGLRLIYFSYDVKMKEKGDIPEGYSVSREKKERFSLILESASTNQTSMYLCASKLRDRVQETQYFGPGTRLLVL.